This record looks at one TCR beta chain sequence and its context. Its matching antigen is unknown. This entry is derived from a study of cytomegalovirus exposure and HLA in healthy donors. The CDR3 extends over 15 amino acids. The V gene end was trimmed by 3 bases and the J gene end by 5 bases; junction bases not matched to a gene: 6. CDR1 and CDR2 from the germline V gene are MNHEY and SVGAGI. The study ran its PCR with 60 Vbeta and 13 Jbeta primers. Generated by immunoSEQ multiplex PCR, the TCRdb table keeps only in-frame clones and is missing some. The table records around 130,000 clones, 78% of them present only once. Whole-study findings and limits: HLA alleles were associated with 15,000 to 20,000 TCR beta sequences in a later analysis at 0.05 false discovery rate.

The sequence came from a woman between 18 and 29 years old in good health and CMV-seronegative. V is TRBV6-5 and J is TRBJ2-1; 8 nucleotides line up with TRBD2. Specimen: PBMCs. The CDR3 here is CASSYVSGANNEQFF. The CDR3 DNA reads as TGTGCCAGCAGTTATGTTAGCGGGGCCAACAATGAGCAGTTCTTC.